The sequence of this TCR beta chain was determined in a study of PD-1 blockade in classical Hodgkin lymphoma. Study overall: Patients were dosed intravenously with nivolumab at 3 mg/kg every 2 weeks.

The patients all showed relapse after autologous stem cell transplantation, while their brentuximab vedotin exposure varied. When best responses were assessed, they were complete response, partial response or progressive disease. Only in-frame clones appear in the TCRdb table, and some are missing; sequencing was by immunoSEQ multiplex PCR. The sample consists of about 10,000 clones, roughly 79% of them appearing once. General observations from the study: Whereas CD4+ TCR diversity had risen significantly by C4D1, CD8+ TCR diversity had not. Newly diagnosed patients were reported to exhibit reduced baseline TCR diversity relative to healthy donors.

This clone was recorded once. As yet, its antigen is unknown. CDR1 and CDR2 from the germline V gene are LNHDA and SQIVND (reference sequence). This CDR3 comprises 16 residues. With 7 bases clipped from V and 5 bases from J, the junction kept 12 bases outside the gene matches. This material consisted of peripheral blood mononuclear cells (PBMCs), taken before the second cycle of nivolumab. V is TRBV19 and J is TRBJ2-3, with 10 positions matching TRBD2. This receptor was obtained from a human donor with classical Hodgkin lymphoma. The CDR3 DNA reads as TGTGCCAGTACCACATTATCAGCGGGAGGGGGAGATACGCAGTATTTT. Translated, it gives CASTTLSAGGGDTQYF. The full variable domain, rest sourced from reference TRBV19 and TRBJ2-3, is DGGITQSPKYLFRKEGQNVTLSCEQNLNHDAMYWYRQDPGQGLRLIYYSQIVNDFQKGDIAEGYSVSREKKESFPLTVTSAQKNPTAFYLCASTTLSAGGGDTQYFGPGTRLTVL.